This TCR beta chain was observed in a study of T cells after yellow fever vaccination. General observations from the study: The study noted that FACS-sorted repertoires could contain abundant clonotypes contaminating from the bulk population. CD4 and CD8 compartments shared a small share of clonotypes.

The length of the CDR3 is 12 residues. V was shortened by 1 base and J by 8 bases, with 7 bases between the two germline ends. Germline V gene sequence: CDR1 KGHDR, CDR2 SFDVKD. TCRdb re-called the 5' RACE reads with MiXCR, one entry per CDR3 protein. The sample lists around 260,000 distinct CDR3 sequences, around 5.2% occurring once. This clonotype was detected a few times. As yet, its antigen is unknown. Specimen: CD4+ T cells sorted from PBMCs, collected on the day of the yellow fever booster vaccination. This TCR was sampled from a man younger than 35 who received the YFV17D yellow fever vaccine. The V gene is TRBV24-1, the J gene TRBJ1-1, with unresolved D. CDR3 sequence reads: CATSDFGKEAFF. CDR3 sequence (DNA): TGTGCCACCAGTGATTTCGGGAAAGAAGCTTTCTTT.